The entry below describes one TCR beta chain. This sample was taken from a study of blood T cell repertoires in COVID-19. For the study at large: Sites in the United States, Italy and Spain provided acute and convalescent COVID-19 samples. T cells, B-cell-depleted T cells, or PBMCs supplied cDNA or gDNA.

Per the original methods: Scientists estimated how many nucleated cells there were by amplifying reference gene primers. This table comes from immunoSEQ multiplex PCR, and its TCRdb copy is limited to in-frame clones, with some not included. D and trimming come from the DNA, and the V and J calls and clone size come from that table. In the table there are 35,000 or so clones, 90% of which are singletons. V was pared by 0 bases and J by 4 bases, with 9 bases of the junction left unmatched. The CDR3 consists of 17 residues. Per germline, CDR1 SGHRS and CDR2 YFSETQ. The chain has TRBV5-1 and TRBJ2-7; 11 bases line up with TRBD1. This TCR derives from a man aged 65 to 85 with acute or convalescent COVID-19. The sequencing input was peripheral blood. The CDR3: CASSLGPAGTGGYEQYF. The CDR3 bases are TGCGCCAGCAGCTTGGGGCCAGCCGGGACAGGGGGATACGAGCAGTACTTC.